This T cell receptor beta chain emerged from a study of OX40 agonist ivuxolimab in advanced cancers. Trimming took 6 bases from V and 2 from J, leaving 9 bases between them. The CDR3 has 14 residues. Sequenced by immunoSEQ multiplex PCR; TCRdb stores in-frame clones only, minus some. Among about 80,000 clones, approximately 92% were seen once, and the ten largest hold more than 4%. Sequenced here: CD4+ or CD8+ T cells sorted from blood, sampled in a trial of the OX40 agonist ivuxolimab. The receptor comes from an adult with an advanced solid tumor such as melanoma, head and neck, liver or kidney cancer. The gene calls are TRBV5-3 and TRBJ2-6, with D possibly called TRBD1 or TRBD2 (5 bases each). Being an ORF, TRBV5-3 has a function that is uncertain. The CDR3 DNA follows: TGTGCCAGAATCCGGGGCACTGGGGCCAACGTCCTGACTTTC. Translation: CARIRGTGANVLTF.